This TCR beta chain originates from a study of blood T cell repertoires in COVID-19. V lost 2 bases, J lost 2 bases, and 6 bases stayed unmatched. Germline V gene data show CDR1 as KGHSH and CDR2 as LQKENI. The CDR3 totals 17 residues. Methods used by the authors: Reference gene primer amplification yielded estimated nucleated cell counts. Clones were sequenced by immunoSEQ multiplex PCR, and TCRdb holds only the in-frame ones, with some missing. The DNA was the basis for D and trimming; V, J and clone size are from that table. Of more than 95,000 clones detected, around 63% appear once; the ten largest clones hold 2.2%.

This chain joins TRBV18 and TRBJ1-2; 12 positions agree with TRBD1. The sequencing input was peripheral blood. This TCR was recovered from a woman in her 70s with acute or convalescent COVID-19. In DNA form, the CDR3 reads TGTGCCAGCTCACCATGGGACAGGGGGCCTATCAACTATGGCTACACCTTC. Residues: CASSPWDRGPINYGYTF.